This T cell receptor beta chain was documented in a study of blood T cell repertoires in COVID-19 (dated by TCRdb to between 2020 and 2021). At the level of the whole study: The collaborator samples originated in the United States, Italy and Spain and spanned the acute and convalescent phases of COVID-19. The prospective study material was composed of cDNA or gDNA derived from T cells, B-cell-depleted T cells, or PBMCs. The dataset comprised deeply sampled blood TCRbeta repertoires from subjects exposed to, actively infected with, or recovered from COVID-19. A freely available public database, intended as a resource for researchers studying the immune response to SARS-CoV-2, is where the repertoires were released. The samples were drawn from two sources: the first 160 participants of the ongoing ImmuneRACE study, and approximately 1,300 subjects contributed by 6 global collaborators. The sample metadata nearly always contained a de-identified subject ID, COVID-19 status, age in years and sex. Where available, HLA class I and class II types were taken from metadata supplied by the sample provider and were not determined by assay-based typing. Broad study findings and their caveats: The amount of clinical and demographic metadata varied by source and participant and was provided uncurated.

The germline V and J ends show losses of 6 bases and 8 bases respectively, and no gene match explains 6 bases of the junction. The CDR3 sequence holds 14 residues, the cysteine and phenylalanine included. The retained sequence is limited to the CDR3, 42 bases, with the frame set at the first base. The germline V gene encodes CDR1 SNHLY and CDR2 FYNNEI. Each collaborating institution followed its own protocols to collect whole blood in K2EDTA tubes. For TCRbeta analysis, collaborator samples were shipped as frozen whole blood, as isolated PBMCs, or as DNA extracted from either sample type. TCRbeta CDR3 regions were amplified from genomic DNA by means of the immunoSEQ Assay, a bias-controlled multiplex PCR. The paper's data handling went like this. The number of nucleated cells in each sample was estimated by amplification of reference gene primers within the assay. Sequence reads were collapsed and filtered to measure the absolute abundance of every unique TCRbeta CDR3 rearrangement. For each sample, productive Simpson clonality was calculated by taking the square root of Simpson's diversity index across productive rearrangements. This immuneACCESS table, as held by TCRdb, lists in-frame sequences with V and J called but not all clones. Of the missing ones, under half trace to an unresolved V gene in checked studies; the others have no known cause. The V and J calls and the clone size are those of that table, but D and trimming were determined from the DNA. The sample data list some 150,000 clones, and roughly 87% of these were observed just once. The ten largest make up over 3.5% of the sample.

Note on this clone: What antigen it recognizes has not been identified. There are no base qualities to consult, and no much larger clone falls within one base.

This receptor chain uses TRBV2 and TRBJ1-5; 11 central bases correspond to TRBD1. This clonotype was obtained from a woman between 55 and 75 years old with active or convalescent COVID-19. Sequencing was carried out using peripheral blood. The nucleotide sequence is TGTGCCAGCAGAAGGACAGGGGGCTTGGAGCCCCAGCATTTT. This gives the protein CASRRTGGLEPQHF. The CDR3 plus the reference TRBV2 and TRBJ1-5 genes for the other parts give the full variable domain: EPEVTQTPSHQVTQMGQEVILRCVPISNHLYFYWYRQILGQKVEFLVSFYNNEISEKSEIFDDQFSVERPDGSNFTLKIRSTKLEDSAMYFCASRRTGGLEPQHFGDGTRLSIL.